Listed below are T cell receptor beta chains from one sample, sequenced in a study of stem cell transplantation in POMP-related autoinflammatory disease. Generated by immunoSEQ multiplex PCR, the TCRdb table keeps only in-frame clones and is missing some. The sample yields tens of thousands of clones, approximately 90% seen once. The material sequenced was CD4+ T cells from PBMCs, taken after stem cell transplantation. All receptors derive from a human patient with POMP-related autoinflammation and immune dysregulation (PRAID). Some of the T cells might come from the graft donor. Each CDR3 is given with its conserved first and last residue. D genes are given only for firm matches. Clone sizes are given selectively: once, few, many, or a class where the clone is expanded.

d_gene: TRBD2
len: 17
v_gene: TRBV18
j_gene: TRBJ2-3
abundance: -
CDR3nt: TGTGCCAGCTCACCTCCCCGGGGGGGCATCGGCACAGATACGCAGTATTTT
CDR3aa: CASSPPRGGIGTDTQYF

d_gene: TRBD2
len: 18
v_gene: TRBV7-6
j_gene: TRBJ2-4
abundance: -
CDR3nt: TGTGCCAGCAGCTCACAGGTTGCGGGAGGGCTAGCCAAAAACATTCAGTACTTC
CDR3aa: CASSSQVAGGLAKNIQYF

d_gene: -
len: 17
v_gene: TRBV28
j_gene: TRBJ2-5
abundance: -
CDR3nt: TGTGCCAGCAGTCTGGCGGGGGCCCAATCTCGATTAGAGACCCAGTACTTC
CDR3aa: CASSLAGAQSRLETQYF

d_gene: -
len: 16
v_gene: TRBV23-1
j_gene: TRBJ2-5
abundance: few
CDR3nt: TGCGCCAGCAGTCAATCGAAGGCAGACAGCCAAGAGACCCAGTACTTC
CDR3aa: CASSQSKADSQETQYF

d_gene: TRBD1
len: 16
v_gene: TRBV19
j_gene: TRBJ2-1
abundance: once
CDR3nt: TGTGCCAGTAGTATTAGGTCGACAGGGTTTTACAATGAGCAGTTCTTC
CDR3aa: CASSIRSTGFYNEQFF

d_gene: -
len: 11
v_gene: TRBV19
j_gene: TRBJ1-5
abundance: -
CDR3nt: TGTGCCAGTAGTCCCGGAGGGGCCCAGCATTTT
CDR3aa: CASSPGGAQHF

d_gene: -
len: 13
v_gene: TRBV7-8
j_gene: TRBJ2-5
abundance: -
CDR3nt: TGTGCCAGCAGCGAGACAAACCAAGAGACCCAGTACTTC
CDR3aa: CASSETNQETQYF

d_gene: -
len: 15
v_gene: TRBV19
j_gene: TRBJ1-5
abundance: few
CDR3nt: TGTGCCAGTACCCCACGCAAGACAGGTCTTCAGCCCCAGCATTTT
CDR3aa: CASTPRKTGLQPQHF

d_gene: -
len: 14
v_gene: TRBV5-1
j_gene: TRBJ1-1
abundance: -
CDR3nt: TGCGCCAGCAGCTTAGCCCAATGGAACACTGAAGCTTTCTTT
CDR3aa: CASSLAQWNTEAFF

d_gene: TRBD2
len: 16
v_gene: TRBV27
j_gene: TRBJ2-3
abundance: -
CDR3nt: TGTGCCAGCAGTCTCTATAGGCGGGGGGTGGCAGATACGCAGTATTTT
CDR3aa: CASSLYRRGVADTQYF

d_gene: TRBD2
len: 15
v_gene: TRBV6-2/TRBV6-3
j_gene: TRBJ2-1
abundance: -
CDR3nt: TGTGCCAGCAGCCCGGGCGGGAGAGCATACAATGAGCAGTTCTTC
CDR3aa: CASSPGGRAYNEQFF

d_gene: -
len: 13
v_gene: TRBV9
j_gene: TRBJ2-1
abundance: -
CDR3nt: TGTGCCAGCAGCGTAGGGGTCGGGACTGAGCAGTTCTTC
CDR3aa: CASSVGVGTEQFF

d_gene: -
len: 14
v_gene: TRBV18
j_gene: TRBJ1-5
abundance: once
CDR3nt: TGTGCCAGCTCACCGGGCCCTGGGGATCAGCCCCAGCATTTT
CDR3aa: CASSPGPGDQPQHF

d_gene: -
len: 16
v_gene: TRBV2
j_gene: TRBJ2-3
abundance: once
CDR3nt: TGTGCCAGCAGTGATGGCGACGGAGGAAGCACAGATACGCAGTATTTT
CDR3aa: CASSDGDGGSTDTQYF

d_gene: -
len: 16
v_gene: TRBV7-9
j_gene: TRBJ2-1
abundance: once
CDR3nt: TGTGCCAGCAGCTTAGGCGACTACAAAAGGAGGAATGAGCAGTTCTTC
CDR3aa: CASSLGDYKRRNEQFF

d_gene: TRBD1
len: 14
v_gene: TRBV18
j_gene: TRBJ2-5
abundance: -
CDR3nt: TGTGCCAGCTCACCGGGACAGACACAAGAGACCCAGTACTTC
CDR3aa: CASSPGQTQETQYF

d_gene: TRBD2
len: 16
v_gene: TRBV7-9
j_gene: TRBJ2-2
abundance: -
CDR3nt: TGTGCCAGCAGCCACTTTAGGGACTATCTTTCCGGGGAGCTGTTTTTT
CDR3aa: CASSHFRDYLSGELFF

d_gene: -
len: 13
v_gene: TRBV13
j_gene: TRBJ2-7
abundance: -
CDR3nt: TGTGCCAGCAGATTCACAGGGAGCAACGAGCAGTACTTC
CDR3aa: CASRFTGSNEQYF

d_gene: -
len: 13
v_gene: TRBV7-2
j_gene: TRBJ2-2
abundance: once
CDR3nt: TGTGCCAGCAGCTTCGACAGCAGCGGGGAGCTGTTTTTT
CDR3aa: CASSFDSSGELFF

d_gene: TRBD1
len: 16
v_gene: TRBV7-6
j_gene: TRBJ2-1
abundance: once
CDR3nt: TGTGCCAGCAGCTTATCGACAGGGGCGGGTCTAAATGAGCAGTTCTTC
CDR3aa: CASSLSTGAGLNEQFF

d_gene: -
len: 12
v_gene: TRBV6-4
j_gene: TRBJ2-7
abundance: -
CDR3nt: TGTGCCAGCAGTGACGACACCTACGAGCAGTACTTC
CDR3aa: CASSDDTYEQYF

d_gene: -
len: 8
v_gene: TRBV29-1
j_gene: TRBJ2-1
abundance: -
CDR3nt: TGCAGCGTTGACGCGGGCTTCTTC
CDR3aa: CSVDAGFF